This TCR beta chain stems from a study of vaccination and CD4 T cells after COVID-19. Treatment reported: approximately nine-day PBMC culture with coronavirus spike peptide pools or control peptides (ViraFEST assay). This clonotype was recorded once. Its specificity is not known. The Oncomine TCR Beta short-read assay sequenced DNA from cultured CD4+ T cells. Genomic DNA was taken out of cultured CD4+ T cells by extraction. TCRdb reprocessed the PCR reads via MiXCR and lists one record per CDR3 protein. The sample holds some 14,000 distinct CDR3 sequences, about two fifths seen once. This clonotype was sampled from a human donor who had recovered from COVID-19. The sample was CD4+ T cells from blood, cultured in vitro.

The CDR3, as DNA: TGTGCCAGCAGTTCCCTCGGGGGGGGGGGCACAGATACGCAGTATTTT. It yields the protein CASSSLGGGGTDTQYF. V is TRBV2 and J is TRBJ2-3; TRBD2 matches at 8 bases. V shed 5 bases and J 1 base; nucleotides not matched to a gene: 8. CDR3 length: 16 residues. Germline V CDR1 and CDR2: SNHLY, FYNNEI.